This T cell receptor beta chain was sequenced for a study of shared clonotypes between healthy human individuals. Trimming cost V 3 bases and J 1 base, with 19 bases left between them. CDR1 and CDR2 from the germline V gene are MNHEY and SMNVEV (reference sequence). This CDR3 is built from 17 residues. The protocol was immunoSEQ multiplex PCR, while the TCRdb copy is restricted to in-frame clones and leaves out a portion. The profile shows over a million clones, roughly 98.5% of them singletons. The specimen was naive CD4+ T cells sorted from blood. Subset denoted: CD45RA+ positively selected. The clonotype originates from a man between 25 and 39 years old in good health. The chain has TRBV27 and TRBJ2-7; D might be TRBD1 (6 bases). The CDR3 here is CASSLIGTGTPSYEQYF. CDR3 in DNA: TGTGCCAGCAGTTTGATTGGAACCGGGACACCTTCCTACGAGCAGTACTTC.